The 11 T cell receptor beta chains presented below share a single source sample, sequenced in a study of T cell responses to AZD1222 COVID-19 vaccine. Repertoires were generated with immunoSEQ multiplex PCR, while TCRdb's copy carries only in-frame clones and drops some. The table has roughly 85,000 clones, roughly 88% seen once; the top ten hold more than 5%. This material consisted of peripheral blood, taken on day 0 of MenACWY control vaccination. These receptors originate from an adult in good health.

V is TRBV19 and J is TRBJ2-1, with D unclear. The length of the CDR3 is 13 residues. Per the germline V gene, CDR1 is LNHDA and CDR2 is SQIVND (reference sequence). V gave up 7 bases and J gave up 4 bases, with 11 bases separating them. CDR3 in DNA: TGTGCCAGTACCCAAGACGGGTACAATGAGCAGTTCTTC. Amino acid sequence: CASTQDGYNEQFF.

V gene TRBV18 combines with J gene TRBJ1-1; 7 nucleotides align to TRBD1. The length of the CDR3 is 13 residues. Germline V gives CDR1 KGHSH, CDR2 LQKENI. J was trimmed by 9 bases and V by 6 bases; bases with no gene match: 10. CDR3 coding DNA: TGTGCCAGCTCGCGCACCCGGGACAGCCAAGCTTTCTTT. Translation gives CASSRTRDSQAFF.

The chain employs TRBV6-2 or TRBV6-3 and TRBJ1-5; D uncertain. The CDR3 spans 20 residues. The V end lost 2 bases, the J end lost 0 bases, and 23 bases lay between the germline ends. CDR1 is MNHEY, CDR2 SVGEGT, per germline. The CDR3 protein is CASSYTLGGHEIYSNQPQHF. As DNA, the CDR3 is TGTGCCAGCAGTTACACCCTGGGAGGTCATGAGATCTATAGCAATCAGCCCCAGCATTTT.

The chain joins TRBV7-9 to TRBJ1-3; D ambiguous. This CDR3 comprises 13 residues. The V end was cut by 7 bases, the J end by 2 bases, with 9 bases between. Germline CDR1 is SEHNR and CDR2 is FQNEAQ (reference sequence). CDR3: CASNRQTGNTIYF. The CDR3 DNA reads as TGTGCCAGCAATCGGCAGACTGGAAACACCATATATTTT.

The chain employs TRBV10-3 and TRBJ2-2; 7 positions match TRBD2. The CDR3 has 15 amino acids. The V and J ends lost 0 bases and 9 bases, in that order; junction bases with no gene match: 7. Germline V gene lookup returns CDR1 ENHRY and CDR2 SYGVKD. CDR3 in DNA: TGTGCCATCAGTGAGTCGCGACTAGCAAACAGGGAGCTGTTTTTT. Translation gives CAISESRLANRELFF.

V and J are TRBV5-1 and TRBJ1-4; the D gene is possibly TRBD1 (5 bases). CDR3 length equals 15 residues. Germline assignment: CDR1 SGHRS and CDR2 YFSETQ. Trimming pared 3 bases from V and 4 bases from J, leaving 13 bases between. CDR3 amino acids: CASSSQGGDNEKLFF. CDR3 bases: TGCGCCAGCAGCTCCCAGGGTGGTGATAATGAAAAACTGTTTTTT.

This rearrangement joins TRBV3-1 (or the pseudogene TRBV3-2) to TRBJ2-1; tentative D call: TRBD1 (6 bases). The germline CDR1 and CDR2 sequences are LGHDT and YNNKEL (reference sequence). V dropped 1 base and J dropped 2 bases, with 9 bases sitting between them. This CDR3 has 15 residues. The CDR3 DNA is TGTGCCAGCAGCCAAGGCAGGGGAGCCTACAATGAGCAGTTCTTC. Amino acids: CASSQGRGAYNEQFF.

V gene TRBV27 combines with J gene TRBJ1-2; possibly TRBD1 for D (5 bases). This CDR3 region has 15 residues. Trimming took 3 bases from V and 4 from J, leaving 15 bases between them. Germline V gene lookup returns CDR1 MNHEY and CDR2 SMNVEV (reference sequence). The CDR3, as DNA: TGTGCCAGCAGTTTTCGGCAGGGTGGACCCTATGGCTACACCTTC. Protein product: CASSFRQGGPYGYTF.

The chain joins TRBV4-3 to TRBJ2-1, with 9 bases lining up with TRBD1. V trimming: 1 base; J trimming: 3 bases; junction bases outside the gene matches: 7. The CDR3 consists of 17 residues. Germline values: CDR1 LGHNA, CDR2 YSLEER. In DNA, the CDR3 is TGCGCCAGCAGCCAAGCTTCAGGGACAGGGTTCTACAATGAGCAGTTCTTC. Amino acid sequence: CASSQASGTGFYNEQFF.

The chain couples TRBV7-2 to TRBJ2-3; D is perhaps TRBD2 (7 bases). CDR1 SGHTA and CDR2 FQGNSA come from the germline V gene. V gave up 5 bases and J gave up 3 bases, with 18 bases separating them. CDR3 length: 16 residues. The CDR3 is CASSGGGRTATDTQYF. The DNA of the CDR3 is TGTGCCAGCAGCGGGGGGGGTAGGACAGCGACAGATACGCAGTATTTT.

A note on this clone: Germline is not matched at one junction end, which may reflect a read error. For the CDR3, the DNA is TGTGCCAGCAGATTAGGGGTTAGCTCCTATAATTCACCCCTCCACTTT. Encoded protein: CASRLGVSSYNSPLHF. The genes are TRBV11-2 and TRBJ1-6; possibly TRBD1 for D (5 bases). The germline V gene encodes CDR1 SGHAT and CDR2 FQNNGV. The CDR3 is made up of 16 amino acids.